The next 7 T cell receptor beta chains were all read from a single sample in a study of sequential checkpoint blockade in melanoma (dated by TCRdb to between 2017 and 2020). Receptor amplification or capture employed the immunoSEQ multiplex PCR assay. The clones in this table, taken by TCRdb from immuneACCESS, are in-frame only. Not every clone is retained; where verified, under half of the shortfall comes from an unresolved V gene, and the cause of the rest is unknown. For this sample the table gives around 21,000 clones, of which around four fifths were detected only once. Around 52% of the sample lies in the top ten. Taken with the paper, the label for treatment or condition translates to: randomized to nivolumab then ipilimumab (arm A) or the reverse (arm B). Sequenced here: CD8+ T cells sorted from blood (inferred from file names), sampled from a patient given nivolumab and ipilimumab in sequence. The origin of the receptors is a human donor with melanoma.

The chain is built from TRBV10-3 and TRBJ2-7, with 9 bases lining up with TRBD1. The CDR3 is made up of 13 amino acids. Germline V CDR1 and CDR2: ENHRY, SYGVKD. The V and J ends lost 6 bases and 3 bases, in that order; junction bases with no gene match: 3. CDR3 in amino acids: CAIRPGQGYEQYF. CDR3 in DNA: TGTGCCATCAGGCCGGGACAGGGCTACGAGCAGTACTTC.

The chain employs TRBV2 and TRBJ2-2; the D gene is possibly TRBD1 (6 bases). The length of the CDR3 is 15 residues. The V gene lost 5 bases and the J gene lost 1 base, with 11 bases spanning the gap. Germline-derived CDR1 and CDR2 are SNHLY and FYNNEI. The CDR3: CASSSRTENTGELFF. CDR3 coding DNA: TGTGCCAGCAGTTCCCGGACAGAGAACACCGGGGAGCTGTTTTTT. The full variable domain, rest sourced from reference TRBV2 and TRBJ2-2, is EPEVTQTPSHQVTQMGQEVILRCVPISNHLYFYWYRQILGQKVEFLVSFYNNEISEKSEIFDDQFSVERPDGSNFTLKIRSTKLEDSAMYFCASSSRTENTGELFFGEGSRLTVL.

The rearrangement uses TRBV28 and TRBJ2-7; D call uncertain. Per germline, CDR1 MDHEN and CDR2 SYDVKM. The V and J ends lost 3 bases and 2 bases respectively, with 11 bases between them. This CDR3 contains 14 residues. CDR3 nucleotides: TGTGCCAGCAGTTTTATCCTCTCTACCTACGAGCAGTACTTC. As protein: CASSFILSTYEQYF.

This clone was seen only once. For the CDR3, the DNA is TGTGCCAGCAGCCAAAGAAGCCCTACCCAGTACTTC. This encodes CASSQRSPTQYF. The chain couples TRBV14 to TRBJ2-5, with D uncertain. The germline V gene encodes CDR1 SGHDN and CDR2 FVKESK. V was shortened by 2 bases and J by 8 bases, with 9 bases between the two germline ends. CDR3 length: 12 residues.

J is TRBJ1-2 and V is TRBV25-1, with D possibly matching TRBD1 (5 bases). The CDR3 is made up of 12 amino acids. V lost 5 bases to trimming and J lost 5 bases, with 9 bases between them. Per the germline V gene, CDR1 is MGHDK and CDR2 is SYGVNS. The CDR3 bases are TGTGCCAGCAGTCCAGGGCTTTATGGCTACACCTTC. Protein: CASSPGLYGYTF.

The chain has TRBV28 and TRBJ2-3; 14 positions agree with TRBD2. From germline, CDR1 is MDHEN and CDR2 SYDVKM. The CDR3 totals 16 residues. V gave up 7 bases and J gave up 3 bases; unmatched junction bases: 6. CDR3 in amino acids: CASTRRLAGGTDTQYF. CDR3 coding DNA: TGTGCCAGCACGCGTCGACTAGCGGGGGGGACAGATACGCAGTATTTT.

Only a few counts were recorded for this clone. The chain combines TRBV27 with TRBJ2-1; TRBD2 is a possible D gene (6 bases). CDR1 is MNHEY and CDR2 is SMNVEV in the germline V gene (reference sequence). V was shortened by 5 bases and J by 8 bases, with 22 bases between the two germline ends. This CDR3 is built from 16 residues. In nucleotides, the CDR3 is TGTGCCAGCAGTCGACCCTCGGGGGTAAGGAGGTATGAGCAGTTCTTC. This gives the protein CASSRPSGVRRYEQFF.